These 7 T cell receptor beta chains originate from one sample sequenced in a study of cytomegalovirus exposure and HLA in healthy donors. The PCR employed 60 Vbeta primers together with 13 Jbeta primers. TCRdb's table, derived via immunoSEQ multiplex PCR, lists solely in-frame clones and lacks some. Here the sample spans roughly 60,000 clones, about 80% being singletons. The specimen was PBMCs. The receptors originated from a man aged 25-45 years in good health and CMV-seronegative.

This clone was picked up a small number of times. The rearrangement joins TRBV4-3 to TRBJ1-5, with a tentative D call TRBD1 (5 bases). The CDR3 contains 15 residues. V was clipped by 0 bases and J by 7 bases, with 13 bases between them. CDR1 is LGHNA and CDR2 is YSLEER in the germline V gene. In DNA, the CDR3 is TGCGCCAGCAGCCAAGAGCGGGGGAAGGGCCAGCCCCAGCATTTT. The encoded protein is CASSQERGKGQPQHF.

The rearrangement links TRBV19 to TRBJ2-2; D is possibly TRBD1 (6 bases). The V end lost 0 bases, the J end lost 7 bases, and 18 bases lay between the germline ends. The CDR3 totals 17 residues. The germline V gene encodes CDR1 LNHDA and CDR2 SQIVND (reference sequence). The CDR3 DNA reads TGTGCCAGTAGTATAGAACGGGACACTTTATGGGGCGGGGAGCTGTTTTTT. This gives the protein CASSIERDTLWGGELFF.

The chain carries TRBV29-1 and TRBJ2-7; TRBD2 might be the D (5 bases). CDR3 length equals 14 residues. V was cut by 4 bases and J by 6 bases, with 19 bases left in between. Germline loops: CDR1 SQVTM, CDR2 ANQGSEA. The chain's CDR3 is CSVVIKAGGTEQYF. DNA of the CDR3: TGCAGCGTTGTCATTAAGGCAGGAGGAACCGAGCAGTACTTC.

The CDR3 region has the DNA TGTGCCAGCAGGTCCCCGGAAAAACTGTTTTTT. Translated, it gives CASRSPEKLFF. The V and J genes are TRBV6-1 and TRBJ1-4; D is unclear. The V end lost 6 bases, the J end lost 8 bases, and 7 bases lay between the germline ends. The CDR3 sequence is 11 residues long. Looked up from germline, CDR1 is MNHNS and CDR2 is SASEGT.

The chain couples TRBV6-6 to TRBJ1-1; 7 positions agree with TRBD1. The germline gives CDR1 MNHNY, CDR2 SVGAGI (reference sequence). V gave up 2 bases and J gave up 0 bases; unmatched junction bases: 3. The CDR3 contains 15 residues. DNA of the CDR3: TGTGCCAGCAGTTACCCGGGACAGTTGAACACTGAAGCTTTCTTT. Encoded protein: CASSYPGQLNTEAFF.

The rearrangement uses TRBV4-2 and TRBJ1-6, with 7 bases lining up with TRBD1. V lost 4 bases and J lost 7; bases outside the gene matches: 7. The CDR3 sequence is 15 residues long. Germline V gives CDR1 LGHNA, CDR2 YNFKEQ. The CDR3 nucleotides are TGTGCCAGCAGCCCTCCATCGGGACAGAATTCACCCCTCCACTTT. This codes for CASSPPSGQNSPLHF.

The chain is built from TRBV11-2 and TRBJ2-1; no definite D call. The CDR3 is 15 amino acids. CDR1 is SGHAT and CDR2 is FQNNGV in the germline V gene. V dropped 2 bases and J dropped 0 bases, with 8 bases sitting between them. The CDR3 loop reads CASSLQRASYNEQFF. The CDR3 DNA follows: TGTGCCAGCAGCTTACAGCGAGCCTCCTACAATGAGCAGTTCTTC.